This T cell receptor (beta chain) is drawn from a study of blood T cell repertoires in COVID-19. This CDR3 has 15 residues. CDR1 and CDR2 from the germline V gene are LNHDA and SQIVND (reference sequence). V gave up 9 bases and J gave up 2 bases; unmatched junction bases: 4. Per the study methods: Cell counts per sample came from amplifying reference gene primers. Profiling relied on immunoSEQ multiplex PCR, and the TCRdb table lists in-frame clones only, not all of them. D and trimming were read from the DNA, whereas the V and J calls and clone size are those reported in that table. The table lists almost 250,000 clones, roughly nine tenths of them singletons.

The V call is TRBV19, the J call TRBJ2-3; TRBD2 matches 14 bases. Material: peripheral blood. This receptor was taken from a woman aged 60-70 years who had recovered from COVID-19. In nucleotides, the CDR3 is TGTGCCAGCCGGACTAGCGGGGGGTACACAGATACGCAGTATTTT. Its protein is CASRTSGGYTDTQYF.